The rows below give T cell receptor beta chains drawn from one sample of a study of T cells in Graves' hyperthyroidism and ophthalmopathy. Each CDR3 protein gets one entry after TCRdb re-called the multiplex PCR reads with MiXCR. The sample shows roughly 530,000 distinct CDR3 sequences, 17% of them seen only once. The sequencing sample was made of blood. These receptors all stem from a woman aged 18-35 years with Graves' ophthalmopathy. Each CDR3 is given with its conserved first and last residue. D genes are given only for firm matches. Some rows have no size entry. The others give once, few or many, or a class for an expanded clone.

d_call: TRBD2; j_call: TRBJ2-1; v_call: TRBV7-9; clone_size: few; cdr3_nt: TGTGCCAGCAGCTTGGGACTAGCGGGGTGGGATGAGCAGTTCTTC; cdr3_aa: CASSLGLAGWDEQFF
d_call: -; j_call: TRBJ2-7; v_call: TRBV29-1; clone_size: -; cdr3_nt: TGCAGCGTTGAAGAAGAAGCGAACGAGCAGTACTTC; cdr3_aa: CSVEEEANEQYF
d_call: -; j_call: TRBJ1-4; v_call: TRBV7-9; clone_size: many; cdr3_nt: TGTGCCAGCAGTCACATCGGGGTCGCGGCAACTAATGAAAAACTGTTTTTT; cdr3_aa: CASSHIGVAATNEKLFF
d_call: -; j_call: TRBJ2-1; v_call: TRBV4-1; clone_size: many; cdr3_nt: TGCGCCAGCAGCCAACCCTACAAGTCGGGCAATGAGCAGTTCTTC; cdr3_aa: CASSQPYKSGNEQFF
d_call: -; j_call: TRBJ2-6; v_call: TRBV30; clone_size: -; cdr3_nt: TGTGCCTGGAGTGTAAGAGGGGACGGGGCCAACGTCCTGACTTTC; cdr3_aa: CAWSVRGDGANVLTF
d_call: -; j_call: TRBJ1-2; v_call: TRBV6-2/TRBV6-3; clone_size: -; cdr3_nt: TGTGCCAGCAGATACTCGGGGGGAACTAACTATGGCTACACCTTC; cdr3_aa: CASRYSGGTNYGYTF
d_call: TRBD1; j_call: TRBJ1-6; v_call: TRBV20-1; clone_size: -; cdr3_nt: TGCAGTGCTAGAGATCTAGGACAGGGGGCTGATAATTCACCCCTCCACTTT; cdr3_aa: CSARDLGQGADNSPLHF
d_call: -; j_call: TRBJ2-3; v_call: TRBV29-1; clone_size: -; cdr3_nt: TGCAGCGCCAAACCGGACCGCATTAGCACAGATACGCAGTATTTT; cdr3_aa: CSAKPDRISTDTQYF
d_call: -; j_call: TRBJ1-4; v_call: TRBV3-1; clone_size: -; cdr3_nt: TGTGCCAGCAGCCAAGGAAGACAGGACCTTAATGAAAAACTGTTTTTT; cdr3_aa: CASSQGRQDLNEKLFF
d_call: TRBD1; j_call: TRBJ2-3; v_call: TRBV13; clone_size: -; cdr3_nt: TGTGCCAGCACTGACAGGGGGGCTCACACCACAGATACGCAGTATTTT; cdr3_aa: CASTDRGAHTTDTQYF
d_call: -; j_call: TRBJ2-7; v_call: TRBV27; clone_size: many; cdr3_nt: TGTGCCAGCAGTGCCGCCCCGGCGTTCTACGAGCAGTACTTC; cdr3_aa: CASSAAPAFYEQYF
d_call: -; j_call: TRBJ2-2; v_call: TRBV25-1; clone_size: -; cdr3_nt: TGTGCCAGCAGTGAACAGGGCCCCGGGGAGCTGTTTTTT; cdr3_aa: CASSEQGPGELFF
d_call: -; j_call: TRBJ1-4; v_call: TRBV12-5; clone_size: few; cdr3_nt: TGTGCTAGTGGACCCCGGGAACAACTAATGAAAAACTGGACATACCCACTGTTTTTT; cdr3_aa: CASGPREQLMKNWTYPLFF
d_call: TRBD1; j_call: TRBJ1-4; v_call: TRBV15; clone_size: -; cdr3_nt: TGTGCCACCAGCGGGCGACAGGGTACGGGAAAACTGTTTTTT; cdr3_aa: CATSGRQGTGKLFF
d_call: TRBD2; j_call: TRBJ2-1; v_call: TRBV10-3; clone_size: many; cdr3_nt: TGTGCCGTCCTAGCGGGAACCAGGGGTGAGCAGTTCTTC; cdr3_aa: CAVLAGTRGEQFF
d_call: -; j_call: TRBJ2-1; v_call: TRBV11-2; clone_size: many; cdr3_nt: TGTGCCAGCAGCCAACGGGACCTAGCCTACAATGAGCAGTTCTTC; cdr3_aa: CASSQRDLAYNEQFF
d_call: -; j_call: TRBJ2-4; v_call: TRBV13; clone_size: many; cdr3_nt: TGTGCCAGCAGCTTCTCTGCTAGATTGGGCAAAAACATTCAGTACTTC; cdr3_aa: CASSFSARLGKNIQYF
d_call: -; j_call: TRBJ2-5; v_call: TRBV12-3/TRBV12-4; clone_size: many; cdr3_nt: TGTGCCAGCACAGCGGCCCACTTGGAGACCCAGTACTTC; cdr3_aa: CASTAAHLETQYF
d_call: -; j_call: TRBJ2-1; v_call: TRBV20-1; clone_size: few; cdr3_nt: TGCAGTGCTAGACGGGGACTGTCCGGTAACAATGAGCAGTTCTTC; cdr3_aa: CSARRGLSGNNEQFF
d_call: -; j_call: TRBJ2-5; v_call: TRBV7-2; clone_size: many; cdr3_nt: TGTGCCAGCAGCTTTACAGCCCAAGAGACCCAGTACTTC; cdr3_aa: CASSFTAQETQYF
d_call: -; j_call: TRBJ1-1; v_call: TRBV6-1; clone_size: -; cdr3_nt: TGTGCCAGCAGTGAATGGGGGAGTCCCACTGAAGCTTTCTTT; cdr3_aa: CASSEWGSPTEAFF
d_call: -; j_call: TRBJ1-6; v_call: TRBV2; clone_size: many; cdr3_nt: TGTGCCAGCAGTCGGGACTACGGGGGAAAGTCACCCCTCCACTTT; cdr3_aa: CASSRDYGGKSPLHF
d_call: TRBD1; j_call: TRBJ1-1; v_call: TRBV14; clone_size: many; cdr3_nt: TGTGCCAGCAGCCTAGGACAGGGATTTCCTGAAGCTTTCTTT; cdr3_aa: CASSLGQGFPEAFF
d_call: -; j_call: TRBJ2-3; v_call: TRBV7-6; clone_size: -; cdr3_nt: TGTGCCAGCAGCTTAGTACTAGCCTCAGATACGCAGTATTTT; cdr3_aa: CASSLVLASDTQYF